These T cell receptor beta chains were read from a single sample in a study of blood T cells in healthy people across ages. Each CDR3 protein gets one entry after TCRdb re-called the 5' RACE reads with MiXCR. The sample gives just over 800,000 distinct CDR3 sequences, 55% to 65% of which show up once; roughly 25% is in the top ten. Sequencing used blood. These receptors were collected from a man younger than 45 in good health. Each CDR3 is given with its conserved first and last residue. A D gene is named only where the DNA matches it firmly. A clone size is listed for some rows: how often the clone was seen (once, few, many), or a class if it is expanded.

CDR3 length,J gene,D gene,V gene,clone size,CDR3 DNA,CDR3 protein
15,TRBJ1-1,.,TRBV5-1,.,TGCGCCAGCAGCTTGGCCCCCACGGGGGACACTGAAGCTTTCTTT,CASSLAPTGDTEAFF
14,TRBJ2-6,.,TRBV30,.,TGTGCCGGACCCTTGAGCTCTGGGGCCAACGTCCTGACTTTC,CAGPLSSGANVLTF
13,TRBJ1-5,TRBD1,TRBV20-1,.,TGCAGTGCTATGGGACAGGGTCATCAGCCCCAGCATTTT,CSAMGQGHQPQHF
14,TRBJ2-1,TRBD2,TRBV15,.,TGTGCCACCAGCAGTAGCGGGGGATACAATGAGCAGTTCTTC,CATSSSGGYNEQFF
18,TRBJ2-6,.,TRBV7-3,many,TGTGCCAGCAGCTTAGGGTTTGGGAGCAACTCTGGGGCCAACGTCCTGACTTTC,CASSLGFGSNSGANVLTF
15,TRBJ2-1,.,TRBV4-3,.,TGCGCCAGCAGCCAAGACACCAACTCCTACAATGAGCAGTTCTTC,CASSQDTNSYNEQFF
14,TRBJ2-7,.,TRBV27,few,TGTGCCAGCAGTTTGCAGGTCAACTCCTACGAGCAGTACTTC,CASSLQVNSYEQYF
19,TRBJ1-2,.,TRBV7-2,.,TGTGCCAGCACCACACCGCCGGGAGGTTCACCTGGGGCTAACTATGGCTACACCTTC,CASTTPPGGSPGANYGYTF
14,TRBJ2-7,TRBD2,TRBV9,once,TGTGCCAGCAGCGAAGCGGGGGCAGCCTACGAGCAGTACTTC,CASSEAGAAYEQYF
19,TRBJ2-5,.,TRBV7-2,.,TGTGCCAGCAGCTCGGGGCTCAGCTTACCTAGCGAGGAATCAGAGACCCAGTACTTC,CASSSGLSLPSEESETQYF
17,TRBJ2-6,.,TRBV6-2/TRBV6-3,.,TGTGCCAGCAGTTACCGGCAGGTCCTCTTTAAGGACAACGTCCTGACTTTC,CASSYRQVLFKDNVLTF
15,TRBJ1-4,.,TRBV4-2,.,TGTGCCAGCAGCCAAGATAGCAGCCAAAATGAAAAACTGTTTTTT,CASSQDSSQNEKLFF
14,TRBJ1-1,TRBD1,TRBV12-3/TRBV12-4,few,TGTGCCAGCAGTTTGACAGGGGGAGGAACTGAAGCTTTCTTT,CASSLTGGGTEAFF
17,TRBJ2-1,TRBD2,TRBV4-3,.,TGCGCCAGCAGCCAAAAAAATGCGGGGGGCTTCTACAATGAGCAGTTCTTC,CASSQKNAGGFYNEQFF
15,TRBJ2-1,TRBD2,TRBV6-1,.,TGTGCCAGCAGTCCACGGGGACTAGCCCCCAATGAGCAGTTCTTC,CASSPRGLAPNEQFF
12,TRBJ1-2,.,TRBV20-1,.,TGCAGTGCTAGCGGGGCGCAGTCTGGCTACACCTTC,CSASGAQSGYTF
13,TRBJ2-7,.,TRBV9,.,TGTGCCAGCAGCGGCCCAGTTGTGAATGAGCAGTACTTC,CASSGPVVNEQYF
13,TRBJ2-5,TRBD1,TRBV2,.,TGTGCCAGCACCTTACAGGGGATGGGGGAGCAGTACTTC,CASTLQGMGEQYF
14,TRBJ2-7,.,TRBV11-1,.,TGTGCCAGCAGCTTCGTTGGCATCTCCTACGAGCAGTACTTC,CASSFVGISYEQYF
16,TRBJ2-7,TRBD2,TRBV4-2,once,TGTGCCAGCAGCCCCCGGATAGGGCTAGCGGACTACGAGCAGTACTTC,CASSPRIGLADYEQYF
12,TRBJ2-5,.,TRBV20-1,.,TGCAGTGCTACGGGCAGCCGGGAGACCCAGTACTTC,CSATGSRETQYF
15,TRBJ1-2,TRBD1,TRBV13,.,TGTGCCAGCAGCTTAAGGGGACAGCCTAACTATGGCTACACCTTC,CASSLRGQPNYGYTF
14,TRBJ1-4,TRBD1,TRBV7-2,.,TGTGCCAGCAGCTCAGGGGGCTGGGGGGAAAACCTGTTTTTT,CASSSGGWGENLFF